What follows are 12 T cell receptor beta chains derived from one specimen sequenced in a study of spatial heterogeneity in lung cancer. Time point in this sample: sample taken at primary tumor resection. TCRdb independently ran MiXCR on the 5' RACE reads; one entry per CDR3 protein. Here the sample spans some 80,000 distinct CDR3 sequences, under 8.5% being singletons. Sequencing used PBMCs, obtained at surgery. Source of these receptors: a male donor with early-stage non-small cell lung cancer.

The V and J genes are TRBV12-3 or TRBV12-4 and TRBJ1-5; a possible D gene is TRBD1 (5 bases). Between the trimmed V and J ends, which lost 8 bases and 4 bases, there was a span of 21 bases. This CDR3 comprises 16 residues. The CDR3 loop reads CASRGDLGRGNQPQHF. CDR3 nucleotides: TGTGCCAGCCGGGGGGACCTCGGGAGGGGAAATCAGCCCCAGCATTTT.

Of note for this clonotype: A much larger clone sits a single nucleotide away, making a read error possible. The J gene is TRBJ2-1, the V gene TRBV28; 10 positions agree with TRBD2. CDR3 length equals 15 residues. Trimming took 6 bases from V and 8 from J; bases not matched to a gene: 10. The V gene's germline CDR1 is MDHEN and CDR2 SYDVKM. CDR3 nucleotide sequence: TGTGCCAGCAGCCCAACCGGGACTAGCGACGATGAGCAGTTCTTC. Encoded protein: CASSPTGTSDDEQFF.

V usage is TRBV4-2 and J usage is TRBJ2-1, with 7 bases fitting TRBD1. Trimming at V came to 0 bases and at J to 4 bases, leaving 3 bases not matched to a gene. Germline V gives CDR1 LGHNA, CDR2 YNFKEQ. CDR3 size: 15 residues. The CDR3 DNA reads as TGTGCCAGCAGCCAAGATCCGACAGGGTACAATGAGCAGTTCTTC. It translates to CASSQDPTGYNEQFF.

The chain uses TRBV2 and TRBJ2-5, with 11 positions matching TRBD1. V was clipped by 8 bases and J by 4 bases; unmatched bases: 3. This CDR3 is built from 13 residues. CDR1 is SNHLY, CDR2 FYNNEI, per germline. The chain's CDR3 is CASGGQGGETQYF. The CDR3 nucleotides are TGTGCCAGCGGGGGACAGGGGGGAGAGACCCAGTACTTC.

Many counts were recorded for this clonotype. For the CDR3, the DNA is TGTGCCAGCAGCTCAACACGAAGACTAGCGCCGAACACCGGGGAGCTGTTTTTT. Translation gives CASSSTRRLAPNTGELFF. The chain is built from TRBV7-9 and TRBJ2-2; TRBD2 aligns across 8 bases. CDR1 and CDR2 from the germline V gene are SEHNR and FQNEAQ (reference sequence). V lost 4 bases and J lost 0; bases outside the gene matches: 10. This CDR3 region has 18 residues.

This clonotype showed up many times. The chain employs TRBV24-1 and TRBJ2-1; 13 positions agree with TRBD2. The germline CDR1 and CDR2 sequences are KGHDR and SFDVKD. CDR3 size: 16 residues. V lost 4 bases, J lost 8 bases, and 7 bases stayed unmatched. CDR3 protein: CATSDPGTSGTHEQFF. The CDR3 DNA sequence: TGTGCCACCAGTGACCCCGGGACTAGCGGGACTCATGAGCAGTTCTTC.

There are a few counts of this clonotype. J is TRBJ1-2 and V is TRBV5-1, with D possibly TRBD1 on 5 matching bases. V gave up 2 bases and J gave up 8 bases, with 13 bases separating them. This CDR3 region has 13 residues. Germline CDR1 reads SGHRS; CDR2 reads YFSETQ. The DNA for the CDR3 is TGCGCCAGCAGCTTTGGGACGGCCACCGGCTACACCTTC. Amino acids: CASSFGTATGYTF. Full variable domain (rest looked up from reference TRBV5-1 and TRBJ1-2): KAGVTQTPRYLIKTRGQQVTLSCSPISGHRSVSWYQQTPGQGLQFLFEYFSETQRNKGNFPGRFSGRQFSNSRSEMNVSTLELGDSALYLCASSFGTATGYTFGSGTRLTVV.

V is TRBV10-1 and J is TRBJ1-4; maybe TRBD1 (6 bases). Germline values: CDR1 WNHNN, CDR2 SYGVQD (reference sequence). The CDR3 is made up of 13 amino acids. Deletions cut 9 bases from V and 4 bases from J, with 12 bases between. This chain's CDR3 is CASKGHINEKLFF. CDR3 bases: TGCGCCAGTAAGGGACATATTAATGAAAAACTGTTTTTT.

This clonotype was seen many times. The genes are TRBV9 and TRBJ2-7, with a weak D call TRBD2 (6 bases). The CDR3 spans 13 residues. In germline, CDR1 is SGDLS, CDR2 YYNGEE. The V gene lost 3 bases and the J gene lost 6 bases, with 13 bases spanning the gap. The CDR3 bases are TGTGCCAGCAGCGACGGGGGACTGTCCGAGCAGTACTTC. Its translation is CASSDGGLSEQYF. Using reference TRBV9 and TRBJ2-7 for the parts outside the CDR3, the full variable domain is DSGVTQTPKHLITATGQRVTLRCSPRSGDLSVYWYQQSLDQGLQFLIQYYNGEERAKGNILERFSAQQFPDLHSELNLSSLELGDSALYFCASSDGGLSEQYFGPGTRLTVT.

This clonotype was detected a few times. The CDR3 sequence is CASSETGDVNEQFF. In DNA form, the CDR3 reads TGTGCCAGCAGTGAAACGGGGGACGTCAATGAGCAGTTCTTC. The rearrangement uses TRBV6-1 and TRBJ2-1; D may be TRBD2 (6 bases). The CDR3 contains 14 residues. Trimming removed 2 bases at V and 6 bases at J, with 11 bases between. CDR1 is MNHNS and CDR2 is SASEGT in the germline V gene.

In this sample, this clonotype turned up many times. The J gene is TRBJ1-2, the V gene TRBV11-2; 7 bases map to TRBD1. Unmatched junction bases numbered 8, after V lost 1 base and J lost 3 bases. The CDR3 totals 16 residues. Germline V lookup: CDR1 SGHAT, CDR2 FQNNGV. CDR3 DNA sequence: TGTGCCAGCAGCTTAGGAGGGACAGAGAGCCACTATGGCTACACCTTC. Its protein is CASSLGGTESHYGYTF. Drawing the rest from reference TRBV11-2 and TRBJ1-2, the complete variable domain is EAGVAQSPRYKIIEKRQSVAFWCNPISGHATLYWYQQILGQGPKLLIQFQNNGVVDDSQLPKDRFSAERLKGVDSTLKIQPAKLEDSAVYLCASSLGGTESHYGYTFGSGTRLTVV.

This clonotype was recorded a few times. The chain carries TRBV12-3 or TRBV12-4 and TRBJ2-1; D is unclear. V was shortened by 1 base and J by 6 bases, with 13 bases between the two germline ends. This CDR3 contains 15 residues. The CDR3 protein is CASSLGVSPINEQFF. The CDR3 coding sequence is TGTGCCAGCAGTTTAGGGGTTAGCCCAATCAATGAGCAGTTCTTC.